This TCR beta chain was found in a study of blood T cell repertoires in COVID-19. Germline V gene data show CDR1 as LNHDA and CDR2 as SQIVND (reference sequence). Trimming took 3 bases from V and 2 from J; bases not matched to a gene: 12. The CDR3 contains 17 residues. TCRdb's copy holds only in-frame clones and misses some; the assay was immunoSEQ multiplex PCR. The table shows some 170,000 clones, with 80% to 90% occurring only once. This chain connects TRBV19 to TRBJ2-5; 7 bases match TRBD2. This clonotype was obtained from a woman aged 45-59 years with acute or convalescent COVID-19. Sequenced input: peripheral blood. The CDR3 region has the DNA TGTGCCAGTAGTATGGGAGGGGTCCGGGGTCGACAAGAGACCCAGTACTTC. Translation: CASSMGGVRGRQETQYF.